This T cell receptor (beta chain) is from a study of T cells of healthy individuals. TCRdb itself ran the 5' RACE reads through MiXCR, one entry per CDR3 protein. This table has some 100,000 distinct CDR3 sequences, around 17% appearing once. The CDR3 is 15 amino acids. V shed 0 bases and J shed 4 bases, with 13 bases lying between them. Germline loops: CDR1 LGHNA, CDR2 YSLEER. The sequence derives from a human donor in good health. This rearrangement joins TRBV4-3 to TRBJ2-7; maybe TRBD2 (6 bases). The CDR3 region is CASSQEGDLPYEQYF. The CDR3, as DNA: TGCGCCAGCAGCCAAGAGGGGGACTTACCTTACGAGCAGTACTTC.